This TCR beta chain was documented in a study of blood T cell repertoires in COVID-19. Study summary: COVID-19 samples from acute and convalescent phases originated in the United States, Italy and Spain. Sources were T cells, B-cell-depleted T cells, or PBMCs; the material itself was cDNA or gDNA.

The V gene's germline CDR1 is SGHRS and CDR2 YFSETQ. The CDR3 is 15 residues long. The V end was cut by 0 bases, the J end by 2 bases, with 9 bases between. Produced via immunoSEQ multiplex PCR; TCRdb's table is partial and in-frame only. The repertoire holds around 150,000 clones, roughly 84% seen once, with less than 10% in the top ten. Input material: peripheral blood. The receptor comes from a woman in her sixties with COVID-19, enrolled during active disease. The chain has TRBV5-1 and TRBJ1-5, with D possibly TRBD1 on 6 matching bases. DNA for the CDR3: TGCGCCAGCAGCTTGGCCGCAGGGGGCAATCAGCCCCAGCATTTT. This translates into CASSLAAGGNQPQHF.